This T cell receptor (beta chain) appears in the sequencing data of a study of T cells after posttransplantation cyclophosphamide. Study-wide results and caveats: Skin or GI-infiltrating T cells shared few TRB sequences with blood. Donor-recipient repertoire similarity was low at 1-2 months, rising over year one.

Points on this clone: What it binds is not known.

Germline V CDR1 and CDR2: SGHTA, FQGTGA. The CDR3 covers 17 residues. V lost 4 bases to trimming and J lost 4 bases, with 20 bases between them. Clones were sequenced by immunoSEQ multiplex PCR, and TCRdb holds only the in-frame ones, with some missing. Among about 52,000 clones listed, roughly 94% were seen once. Sequencing input: PBMCs. The TCR originated in a woman younger than 45 in good health and a related stem cell transplant donor. The chain uses TRBV7-3 and TRBJ2-1; D is possibly TRBD2 (5 bases). CDR3 sequence: CASSSSGGPRDYNEQFF. The CDR3 nucleotides read TGTGCCAGCAGCTCATCCGGAGGCCCCAGAGATTACAATGAGCAGTTCTTC.